The subject of this entry is one T cell receptor beta chain. The clone's antigen remains unknown. No base quality values were provided; no much bigger clone lies one nucleotide off. Collaborating institutions collected whole blood in K2EDTA tubes following their own protocols. For TCRbeta analysis, collaborator samples were shipped as frozen whole blood, as isolated PBMCs, or as DNA extracted from either sample type. This record comes from a study of blood T cell repertoires in COVID-19 (dated by TCRdb to the early 2020s). With respect to the entire study: Samples covering the acute and convalescent phases of COVID-19 were provided by collaborators in the United States, Italy and Spain. The material from the prospective study consisted of cDNA or gDNA derived from T cells, B-cell-depleted T cells, or PBMCs. The dataset comprised deeply sampled blood TCRbeta repertoires from subjects exposed to, actively infected with, or recovered from COVID-19. The repertoires were released in a freely available public database intended as a resource for research on the immune response to SARS-CoV-2. The samples were drawn from the first 160 participants of the ongoing ImmuneRACE study and from 1,254 subjects provided by 6 global collaborators. Sample metadata almost always included a de-identified subject ID, COVID-19 status, age in years and sex. HLA class I and class II types, where available, came from metadata supplied by the sample provider rather than from assay-based typing.

TCRbeta CDR3 regions were amplified from genomic DNA by means of the immunoSEQ Assay, a bias-controlled multiplex PCR. The study's own analysis went as follows. Within the assay, amplification of reference gene primers was used to estimate how many nucleated cells each sample contained. Sequence reads were collapsed and filtered to measure the absolute abundance of every unique TCRbeta CDR3 rearrangement. Productive Simpson clonality was computed per sample as the square root of Simpson's diversity index over productive rearrangements. TCRdb retrieved this table from immuneACCESS and kept in-frame rearrangements only. Not all clones are present; in checked studies, unresolved V genes account for under half, and no reason is known for the remainder. That table gives V, J and clone size, and the DNA gave D and trimming. The sample contains around 70,000 clones, roughly nine tenths of them found a single time. The ten largest clones capture about 1.5% of the sample.

Here is what the overall study found, with its caveats: Clinical and demographic metadata were provided uncurated, with the amount varying by source and participant.

The source of this sequence is a man aged 45-60 years with acute or convalescent COVID-19. What was sequenced was peripheral blood.

The CDR3 amino acid sequence is: CASSQDLTYPQTQYF. The DNA sequence follows: TGCGCCAGCAGCCAAGATCTAACGTATCCTCAGACCCAGTACTTC. The chain is made from TRBV4-3 and TRBJ2-5, with no confident D gene call. V and J are truncated by 0 bases and 6 bases respectively, leaving an intervening sequence of 14 bases. The CDR3, cysteine through phenylalanine, is 15 amino acids long. Solely the CDR3 DNA is kept, with 45 bases framed from the first base. As encoded in the germline V gene, CDR1 is LGHNA while CDR2 is YSLEER.